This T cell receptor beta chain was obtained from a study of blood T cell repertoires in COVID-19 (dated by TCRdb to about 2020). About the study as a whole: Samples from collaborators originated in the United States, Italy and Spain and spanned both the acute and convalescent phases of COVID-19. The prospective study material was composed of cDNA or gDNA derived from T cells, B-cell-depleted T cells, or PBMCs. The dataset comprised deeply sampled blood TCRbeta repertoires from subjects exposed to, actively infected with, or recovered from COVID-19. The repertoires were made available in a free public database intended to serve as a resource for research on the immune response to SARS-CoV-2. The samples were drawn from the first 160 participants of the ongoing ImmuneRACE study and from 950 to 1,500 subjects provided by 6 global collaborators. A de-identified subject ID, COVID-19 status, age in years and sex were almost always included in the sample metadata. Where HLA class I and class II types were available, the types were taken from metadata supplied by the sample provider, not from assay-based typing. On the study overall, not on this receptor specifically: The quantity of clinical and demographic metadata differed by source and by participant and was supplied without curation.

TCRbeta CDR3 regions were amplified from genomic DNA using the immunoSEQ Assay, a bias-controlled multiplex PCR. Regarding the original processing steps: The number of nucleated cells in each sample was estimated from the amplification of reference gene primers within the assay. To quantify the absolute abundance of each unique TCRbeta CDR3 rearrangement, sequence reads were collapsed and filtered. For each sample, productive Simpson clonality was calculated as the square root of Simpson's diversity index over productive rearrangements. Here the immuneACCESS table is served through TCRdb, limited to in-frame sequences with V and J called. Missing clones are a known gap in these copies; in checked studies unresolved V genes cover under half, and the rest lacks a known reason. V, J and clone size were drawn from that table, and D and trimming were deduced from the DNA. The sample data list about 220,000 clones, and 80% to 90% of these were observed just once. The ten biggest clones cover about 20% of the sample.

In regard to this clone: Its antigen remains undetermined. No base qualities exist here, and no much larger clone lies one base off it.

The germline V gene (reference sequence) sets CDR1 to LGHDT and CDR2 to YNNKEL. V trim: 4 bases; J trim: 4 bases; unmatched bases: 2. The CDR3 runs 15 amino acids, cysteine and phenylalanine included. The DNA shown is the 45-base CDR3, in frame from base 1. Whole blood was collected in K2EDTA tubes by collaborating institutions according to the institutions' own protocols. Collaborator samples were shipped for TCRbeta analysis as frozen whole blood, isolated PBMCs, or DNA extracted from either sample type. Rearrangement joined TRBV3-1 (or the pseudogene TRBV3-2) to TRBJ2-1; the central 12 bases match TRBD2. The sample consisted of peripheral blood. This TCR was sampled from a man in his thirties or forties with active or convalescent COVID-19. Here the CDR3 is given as CASSPGLAGYNEQFF. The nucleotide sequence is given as TGTGCCAGCAGCCCAGGACTAGCGGGGTACAATGAGCAGTTCTTC.